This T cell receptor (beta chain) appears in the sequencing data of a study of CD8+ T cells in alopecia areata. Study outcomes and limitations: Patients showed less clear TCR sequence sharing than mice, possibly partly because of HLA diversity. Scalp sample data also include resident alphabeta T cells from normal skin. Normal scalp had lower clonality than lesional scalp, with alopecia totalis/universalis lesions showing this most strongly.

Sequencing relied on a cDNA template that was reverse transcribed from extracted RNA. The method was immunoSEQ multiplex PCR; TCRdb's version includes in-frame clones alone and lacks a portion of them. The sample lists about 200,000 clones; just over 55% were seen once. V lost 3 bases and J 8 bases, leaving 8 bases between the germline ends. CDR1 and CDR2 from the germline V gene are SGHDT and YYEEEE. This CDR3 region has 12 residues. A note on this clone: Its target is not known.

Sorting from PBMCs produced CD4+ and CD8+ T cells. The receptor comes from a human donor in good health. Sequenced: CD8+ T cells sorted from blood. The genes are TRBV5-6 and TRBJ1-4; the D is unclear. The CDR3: CASSSADEKLFF. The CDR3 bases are TGTGCCAGCAGCTCGGCGGACGAAAAACTGTTTTTT.